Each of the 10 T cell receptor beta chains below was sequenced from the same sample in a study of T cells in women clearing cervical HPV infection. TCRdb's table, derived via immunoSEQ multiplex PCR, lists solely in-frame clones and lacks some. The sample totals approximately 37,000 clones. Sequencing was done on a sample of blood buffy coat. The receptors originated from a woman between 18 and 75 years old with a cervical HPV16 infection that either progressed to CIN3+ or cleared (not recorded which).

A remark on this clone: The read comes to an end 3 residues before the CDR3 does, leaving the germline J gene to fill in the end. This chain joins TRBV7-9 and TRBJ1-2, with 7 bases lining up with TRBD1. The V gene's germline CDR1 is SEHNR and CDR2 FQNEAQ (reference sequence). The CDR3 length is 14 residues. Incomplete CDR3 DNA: TGTGCCAGCAGATTCCGGGACAGCAACAATGAC. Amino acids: CASRFRDSNND. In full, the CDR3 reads CASRFRDSNNDYTF.

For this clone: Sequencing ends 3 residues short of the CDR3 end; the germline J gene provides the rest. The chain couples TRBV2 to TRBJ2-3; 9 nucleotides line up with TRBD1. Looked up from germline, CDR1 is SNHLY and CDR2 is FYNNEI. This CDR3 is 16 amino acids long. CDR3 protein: CASRDRDGAPNQPQYF. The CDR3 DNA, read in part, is TGTGCCAGTCGGGACAGGGATGGGGCCCCCAATCAGCCG.

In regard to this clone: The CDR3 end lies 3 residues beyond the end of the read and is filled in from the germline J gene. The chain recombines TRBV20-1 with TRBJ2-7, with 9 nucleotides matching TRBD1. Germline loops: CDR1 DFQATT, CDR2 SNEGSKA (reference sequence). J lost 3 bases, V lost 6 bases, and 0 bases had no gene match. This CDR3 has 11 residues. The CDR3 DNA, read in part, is TGCAGTGCGGGACAGGGCTACGAG. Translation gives CSAGQGYE. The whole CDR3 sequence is CSAGQGYEQYF.

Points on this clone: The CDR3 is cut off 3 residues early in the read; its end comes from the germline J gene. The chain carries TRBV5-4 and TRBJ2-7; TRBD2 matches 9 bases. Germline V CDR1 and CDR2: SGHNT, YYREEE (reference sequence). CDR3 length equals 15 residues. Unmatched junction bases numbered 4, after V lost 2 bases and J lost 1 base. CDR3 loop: CASSLGLAPSYEQYF. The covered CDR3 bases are TGTGCCAGCAGCTTAGGACTAGCGCCTTCCTACGAG.

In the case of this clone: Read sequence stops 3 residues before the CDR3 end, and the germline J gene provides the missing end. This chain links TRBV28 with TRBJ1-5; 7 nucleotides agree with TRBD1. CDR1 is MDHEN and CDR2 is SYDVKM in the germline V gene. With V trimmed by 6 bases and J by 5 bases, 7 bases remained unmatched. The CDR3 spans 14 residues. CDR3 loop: CASSRTGDYQPQHF. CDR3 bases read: TGTGCCAGCAGCCGAACAGGGGACTATCAGCCC. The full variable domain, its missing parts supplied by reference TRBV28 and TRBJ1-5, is DVKVTQSSRYLVKRTGEKVFLECVQDMDHENMFWYRQDPGLGLRLIYFSYDVKMKEKGDIPEGYSVSREKKERFSLILESASTNQTSMYLCASSRTGDYQPQHFGDGTRLSIL.

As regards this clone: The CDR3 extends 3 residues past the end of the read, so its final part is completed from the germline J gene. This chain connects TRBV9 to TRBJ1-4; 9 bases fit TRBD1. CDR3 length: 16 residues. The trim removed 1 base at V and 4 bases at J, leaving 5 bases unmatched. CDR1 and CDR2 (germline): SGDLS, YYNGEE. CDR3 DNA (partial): TGTGCCAGCAGCGTAACTACAGGGGGCTTTAATGAAAAA. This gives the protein CASSVTTGGFNEK. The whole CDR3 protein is CASSVTTGGFNEKLFF. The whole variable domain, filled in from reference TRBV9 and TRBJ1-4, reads DSGVTQTPKHLITATGQRVTLRCSPRSGDLSVYWYQQSLDQGLQFLIQYYNGEERAKGNILERFSAQQFPDLHSELNLSSLELGDSALYFCASSVTTGGFNEKLFFGSGTQLSVL.

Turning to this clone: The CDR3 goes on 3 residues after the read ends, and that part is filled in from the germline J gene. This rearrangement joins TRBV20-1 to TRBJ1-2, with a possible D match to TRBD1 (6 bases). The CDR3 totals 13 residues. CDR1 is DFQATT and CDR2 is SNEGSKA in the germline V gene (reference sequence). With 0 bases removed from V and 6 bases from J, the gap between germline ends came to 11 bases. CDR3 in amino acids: CSARDGAGDGYTF. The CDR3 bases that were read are TGCAGTGCTAGAGATGGAGCAGGGGATGGC.

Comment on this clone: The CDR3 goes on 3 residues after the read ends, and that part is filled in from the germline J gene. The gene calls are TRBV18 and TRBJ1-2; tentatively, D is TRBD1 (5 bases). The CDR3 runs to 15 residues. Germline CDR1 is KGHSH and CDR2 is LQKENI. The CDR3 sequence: CASSPRRDSYNDYTF. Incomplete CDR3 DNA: TGTGCCAGCTCACCAAGACGGGACTCCTACAATGAC.

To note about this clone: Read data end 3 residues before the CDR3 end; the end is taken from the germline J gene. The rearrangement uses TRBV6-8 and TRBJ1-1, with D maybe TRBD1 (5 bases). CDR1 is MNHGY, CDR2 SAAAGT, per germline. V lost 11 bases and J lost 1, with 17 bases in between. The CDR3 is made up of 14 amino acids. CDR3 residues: CAYQAGGTNTEAFF. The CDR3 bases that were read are TGTGCCTACCAAGCCGGGGGGACGAACACTGAA.

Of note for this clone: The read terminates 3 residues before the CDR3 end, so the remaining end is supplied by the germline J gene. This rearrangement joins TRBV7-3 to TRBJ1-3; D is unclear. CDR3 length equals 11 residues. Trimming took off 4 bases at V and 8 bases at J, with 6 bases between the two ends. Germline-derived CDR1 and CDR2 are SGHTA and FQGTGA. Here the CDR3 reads CASSSGDTIYF. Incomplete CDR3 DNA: TGTGCCAGCAGCTCCGGGGACACC.